Listed here are 29 T cell receptor beta chains from one sample, sequenced in a study of technical replicates of blood from several donors. Libraries were prepared by immunoSEQ multiplex PCR; TCRdb keeps only in-frame clonotypes and omits some of them. The top ten clones hold around 0.25% of a sample with around 85,000 clones, approximately 94% of them seen once. The specimen was T cells isolated from PBMCs. These receptors all come from a human donor in good health.

CDR3 in amino acids: CASSDQPSGGRQPQHF. In DNA form, the CDR3 reads TGTGCCAGCAGTGACCAACCCTCAGGGGGCCGGCAGCCCCAGCATTTT. V gene TRBV6-1 combines with J gene TRBJ1-5; 8 bases map to TRBD1. Germline-derived CDR1 and CDR2 are MNHNS and SASEGT. The CDR3 is 16 residues long. J lost 7 bases, V lost 3 bases, and 11 bases had no gene match.

This clone was seen only once. The chain is built from TRBV6-5 and TRBJ2-5; 15 bases line up with TRBD2. V shed 8 bases, J shed 4 bases, and the junction held 5 bases outside the gene matches. The CDR3 has 15 amino acids. Germline V CDR1 and CDR2: MNHEY, SVGAGI. As DNA, the CDR3 is TGTGCCAGCTGGGGACTAGCGGGAGGTGGAGAGACCCAGTACTTC. Translation gives CASWGLAGGGETQYF.

The V gene is TRBV6-1, the J gene TRBJ1-2, with TRBD1 as a possible D gene (5 bases). This CDR3 is 14 amino acids long. Trimming took 7 bases from V and 8 from J, leaving 20 bases between them. The germline V gene encodes CDR1 MNHNS and CDR2 SASEGT. The CDR3 coding sequence is TGTGCCAGCAACTCCCATTTGGACCAGGGCGGCTACACCTTC. It is translated as CASNSHLDQGGYTF.

J is TRBJ1-1 and V is TRBV5-1; the match to TRBD1 covers 8 bases. Germline values: CDR1 SGHRS, CDR2 YFSETQ. V was pared by 4 bases and J by 4 bases, with 12 bases of the junction left unmatched. The CDR3 runs to 16 residues. The CDR3 spells CASSTTGAMLGTEAFF. The CDR3 region has the DNA TGCGCCAGCAGCACGACAGGGGCGATGCTTGGCACTGAAGCTTTCTTT.

The V and J genes are TRBV19 and TRBJ2-7; 7 bases are shared with TRBD1. The trim removed 3 bases at V and 1 base at J, leaving 24 bases unmatched. This CDR3 has 21 amino acids. CDR1 and CDR2 from the germline V gene are LNHDA and SQIVND (reference sequence). The CDR3 loop is CASSIGLWVWRNGTASYEQYF. CDR3 nucleotide sequence: TGTGCCAGTAGTATCGGTCTTTGGGTTTGGAGGAATGGGACAGCATCCTACGAGCAGTACTTC.

The rearrangement joins TRBV19 to TRBJ1-5; a weak D match, TRBD1 (6 bases). The V end was cut by 3 bases, the J end by 1 base, with 10 bases between. The CDR3 totals 15 residues. Germline CDR1 and CDR2: LNHDA and SQIVND (reference sequence). The CDR3 nucleotides are TGTGCCAGTAGTATTGGGGGCTGGAGCAATCAGCCCCAGCATTTT. It encodes CASSIGGWSNQPQHF.

The rearrangement links TRBV13 to TRBJ2-5; D call uncertain. The V end was cut by 3 bases, the J end by 3 bases, with 14 bases between. This CDR3 contains 15 residues. Germline V gives CDR1 PRHDT, CDR2 FYEKMQ (reference sequence). The CDR3 loop is CASSLLRGRKETQYF. In nucleotides, the CDR3 is TGTGCCAGCAGCTTGCTCAGAGGAAGGAAAGAGACCCAGTACTTC.

The chain recombines TRBV4-1 with TRBJ2-5; TRBD2 matches at 7 bases. This CDR3 spans 18 amino acids. The germline gives CDR1 MGHRA, CDR2 YSYEKL. V lost 1 base, J lost 0 bases, and 11 bases stayed unmatched. CDR3 coding DNA: TGCGCCAGCAGCCAAGCCGCCCTAGCGGAGAGGTACCAAGAGACCCAGTACTTC. It encodes CASSQAALAERYQETQYF.

For this clone: At one end, the junction sequence differs from germline, possibly due to a read error. The chain combines TRBV19 with TRBJ2-1; TRBD2 might be the D (6 bases). Germline CDR1 reads LNHDA; CDR2 reads SQIVND (reference sequence). This CDR3 is 15 amino acids long. The CDR3 spells CASTPLASSSNEQFF. The CDR3 DNA follows: TGTGCCAGTACCCCCCTAGCGAGCTCCTCCAATGAGCAGTTCTTC.

The chain is built from TRBV6-5 and TRBJ2-5, with D tentatively TRBD1 (5 bases). The germline CDR1 and CDR2 sequences are MNHEY and SVGAGI. This CDR3 contains 14 residues. Trimming left V 6 bases short and J 1 base short, with 12 bases between. The CDR3 coding sequence is TGTGCCAGCAGGCCCAGGGTCCTCCAAGAGACCCAGTACTTC. Encoded protein: CASRPRVLQETQYF.

The chain employs TRBV5-1 and TRBJ1-1; 7 bases align to TRBD1. V lost 2 bases, J lost 5 bases, and 6 bases stayed unmatched. From germline, CDR1 is SGHRS and CDR2 YFSETQ. The length of the CDR3 is 14 residues. DNA for the CDR3: TGCGCCAGCAGCTTTGACCAGGGGGAGACTGAAGCTTTCTTT. Encoded protein: CASSFDQGETEAFF.

The V and J genes are TRBV7-3 and TRBJ2-3, with a possible D match to TRBD1 (5 bases). Germline V CDR1 and CDR2: SGHTA, FQGTGA. V was cut by 4 bases and J by 4 bases, with 24 bases left in between. The CDR3 length is 18 residues. This CDR3 reads CASSSTTATTSNPDTQYF. CDR3 in DNA: TGTGCCAGCAGCTCCACGACAGCGACAACAAGTAACCCAGATACGCAGTATTTT.

The V and J genes are TRBV6-1 and TRBJ2-1; 9 bases align to TRBD2. Germline V gene lookup returns CDR1 MNHNS and CDR2 SASEGT. CDR3 length: 17 residues. J was trimmed by 0 bases and V by 1 base; bases with no gene match: 4. The CDR3 protein is CASSEEVSGSSYNEQFF. The CDR3 nucleotides read TGTGCCAGCAGTGAAGAGGTTAGCGGGAGCTCCTACAATGAGCAGTTCTTC.

The chain links TRBV5-1 to TRBJ1-2; 8 nucleotides agree with TRBD1. Germline values: CDR1 SGHRS, CDR2 YFSETQ. The CDR3 runs 13 residues. V was clipped by 4 bases and J by 7 bases; unmatched bases: 6. The CDR3 protein is CASSATGASGYTF. The CDR3 DNA is TGCGCCAGCAGCGCGACAGGGGCTAGTGGCTACACCTTC.

The chain combines TRBV27 with TRBJ1-2, with 8 positions matching TRBD1. Germline CDR1 reads MNHEY; CDR2 reads SMNVEV (reference sequence). The CDR3 length is 14 residues. The junction had 7 bases not matched to a gene; V was cut back by 3 bases and J by 7 bases. For the CDR3, the DNA is TGTGCCAGCAGTTTTGGGCAGGGGGCTGGTGGCTACACCTTC. This codes for CASSFGQGAGGYTF.

The chain is built from TRBV27 and TRBJ1-1; D possibly corresponds to TRBD1 (5 bases). Germline CDR1 reads MNHEY; CDR2 reads SMNVEV (reference sequence). Trimming took off 4 bases at V and 1 base at J, with 16 bases between the two ends. This CDR3 region has 16 residues. The CDR3 nucleotides read TGTGCCAGCAGTTCCGGTTTCGGGGGTTGGAACACTGAAGCTTTCTTT. As protein: CASSSGFGGWNTEAFF.

The genes are TRBV5-1 and TRBJ1-3; 8 bases match TRBD1. CDR1 SGHRS and CDR2 YFSETQ come from the germline V gene. This CDR3 region has 13 residues. V was clipped by 3 bases and J by 6 bases; unmatched bases: 2. This chain's CDR3 is CASSYRGENTIYF. The CDR3 DNA reads TGCGCCAGCAGCTACAGGGGGGAAAACACCATATATTTT.

The chain is built from TRBV25-1 and TRBJ1-6; tentatively, D is TRBD1 (5 bases). V was cut by 8 bases and J by 7 bases, with 12 bases left in between. The CDR3 extends over 13 amino acids. Per germline, CDR1 MGHDK and CDR2 SYGVNS. CDR3 amino acids: CASSPGLNSPLHF. The CDR3 DNA reads as TGTGCCAGCTCCCCGGGACTCAATTCACCCCTCCACTTT.

This chain connects TRBV6-5 to TRBJ2-3; a weak D match, TRBD1 (5 bases). Germline V lookup: CDR1 MNHEY, CDR2 SVGAGI. V shed 2 bases and J shed 7 bases, with 13 bases lying between them. CDR3 length: 14 amino acids. This chain's CDR3 is CASSYGAASNTQYF. The CDR3 bases are TGTGCCAGCAGTTACGGGGCCGCTTCCAATACGCAGTATTTT.

This clone was detected only once. The chain couples TRBV19 to TRBJ2-4; 14 bases line up with TRBD2. The CDR3 length is 18 residues. Germline-derived CDR1 and CDR2 are LNHDA and SQIVND (reference sequence). The J segment lost 3 bases and the V segment lost 7 bases, leaving 11 bases of the junction unmatched. The CDR3 DNA reads TGTGCCAGTACCCCCCGACTAGCGGGAGGGCCTGACAAAAACATTCAGTACTTC. Protein product: CASTPRLAGGPDKNIQYF. Full variable domain (rest looked up from reference TRBV19 and TRBJ2-4): DGGITQSPKYLFRKEGQNVTLSCEQNLNHDAMYWYRQDPGQGLRLIYYSQIVNDFQKGDIAEGYSVSREKKESFPLTVTSAQKNPTAFYLCASTPRLAGGPDKNIQYFGAGTRLSVL.

This chain uses TRBV7-2 with TRBJ1-1; 7 bases fit TRBD1. This CDR3 region has 14 residues. Trimming at V came to 3 bases and at J to 8 bases, leaving 9 bases not matched to a gene. In germline, CDR1 is SGHTA, CDR2 FQGNSA. The CDR3 is CASSFTGERDEAFF. CDR3 coding DNA: TGTGCCAGCAGCTTCACAGGGGAAAGGGACGAAGCTTTCTTT.

The chain employs TRBV10-3 and TRBJ2-2; the match to TRBD2 covers 8 bases. The germline gives CDR1 ENHRY, CDR2 SYGVKD. The ends lost 4 bases at V and 7 bases at J; junction bases unmatched: 8. This CDR3 region has 15 residues. The CDR3 sequence is CAISATGGPDGELFF. CDR3 coding DNA: TGTGCCATCAGTGCGACGGGGGGGCCGGACGGGGAGCTGTTTTTT.

The chain has TRBV9 and TRBJ2-3; TRBD2 might be the D (6 bases). The CDR3 loop spans 15 amino acids. Germline-derived CDR1 and CDR2 are SGDLS and YYNGEE. Deletions cut 6 bases from V and 3 bases from J, with 17 bases between. The chain's CDR3 is CASTSASDRTDTQYF. The DNA for the CDR3 is TGTGCCAGCACCTCCGCTAGCGATAGAACAGATACGCAGTATTTT.

The chain employs TRBV6-5 and TRBJ1-6, with TRBD1 matching 8 bases. V trimming: 2 bases; J trimming: 10 bases; junction bases outside the gene matches: 7. In germline, CDR1 is MNHEY, CDR2 SVGAGI. CDR3 size: 15 residues. CDR3 loop: CASSYPGQGRSPLHF. The CDR3 nucleotides are TGTGCCAGCAGTTACCCAGGACAGGGCAGGTCACCCCTCCACTTT.

The chain carries TRBV28 and TRBJ2-7, with D perhaps TRBD2 (6 bases). V lost 7 bases and J lost 0, with 22 bases in between. The CDR3 has 17 amino acids. Germline values: CDR1 MDHEN, CDR2 SYDVKM. CDR3 sequence: CASNSLRFAGLSYEQYF. DNA for the CDR3: TGTGCCAGCAACTCACTAAGGTTTGCGGGGCTCTCCTACGAGCAGTACTTC.

The chain combines TRBV7-9 with TRBJ2-5, with 7 bases matching TRBD1. V lost 0 bases to trimming and J lost 7 bases; unmatched junction nucleotides: 17. The CDR3 spans 18 residues. Germline V gene lookup returns CDR1 SEHNR and CDR2 FQNEAQ (reference sequence). This CDR3 reads CASSLALGRTGASGTQYF. The CDR3 coding sequence is TGTGCCAGCAGCTTAGCCCTAGGAAGAACAGGGGCCTCGGGGACCCAGTACTTC.

The rearrangement joins TRBV18 to TRBJ1-3; the D gene is possibly TRBD1 (6 bases). The V gene's germline CDR1 is KGHSH and CDR2 LQKENI. The CDR3 runs 15 residues. The V gene lost 2 bases and the J gene lost 4 bases, with 12 bases spanning the gap. DNA for the CDR3: TGTGCCAGCTCACCAGCGCCAGGGGAAGGAAACACCATATATTTT. Translation: CASSPAPGEGNTIYF.

The chain carries TRBV2 and TRBJ1-5; D possibly corresponds to TRBD1 (6 bases). Germline loops: CDR1 SNHLY, CDR2 FYNNEI. Trimming pared 1 base from V and 4 bases from J, leaving 8 bases between. CDR3 length: 14 amino acids. In DNA, the CDR3 is TGTGCCAGCAGTGAAGAAGGGGGAAATCAGCCCCAGCATTTT. Its translation: CASSEEGGNQPQHF. The full variable domain, in which reference TRBV2 and TRBJ1-5 provide the parts outside the CDR3, is EPEVTQTPSHQVTQMGQEVILRCVPISNHLYFYWYRQILGQKVEFLVSFYNNEISEKSEIFDDQFSVERPDGSNFTLKIRSTKLEDSAMYFCASSEEGGNQPQHFGDGTRLSIL.

This chain joins TRBV9 and TRBJ1-3; D is unclear. Trimming removed 0 bases at V and 2 bases at J, with 3 bases between. The CDR3 extends over 13 amino acids. The germline V gene has CDR1 SGDLS and CDR2 YYNGEE. In DNA form, the CDR3 reads TGTGCCAGCAGCGTAGGTACTGGAAACACCATATATTTT. This codes for CASSVGTGNTIYF.